These 31 T cell receptor beta chains were sequenced from one sample in a study of CXCR3-negative and CXCR3-positive naive CD8 T cells. Study-level points and caveats: The study found more hydrophobic TRB CDR3s in CXCR3-positive naive cells than in CXCR3-negative naive cells.

No antigen is known for these receptors. The TRB libraries of cDNA were built by UMI-labeled 5' RACE. Each CDR3 protein gets one entry in TCRdb, which reprocessed the 5' RACE reads and gives no DNA. Recorded for this sample: about 150,000 distinct CDR3 sequences. What was sequenced was naive CXCR3+ CD8+ T cells from blood. Specified subset: CD45RO-CCR7+CD27+CD95- naive CD8+ T cells expressing CXCR3 (TNR3+). Receptors were obtained from a human donor in good health. Some clones in this sample may be carry-over from other donors' samples.

V usage is TRBV10-1 and J usage is TRBJ2-7; TCRdb reports TRBD2, a call that lacks DNA to check it against. This CDR3 spans 14 amino acids. The germline V gene encodes CDR1 WNHNN and CDR2 SYGVQD (reference sequence). CDR3: CASGGLTLLVEQYF.

J is TRBJ2-5 and V is TRBV21-1; without DNA, the TCRdb call of TRBD2 cannot be checked. TRBV21-1 is listed as a pseudogene. The CDR3 runs 17 residues. The CDR3 protein is CARAFHGSGGAKETQYF.

V usage is TRBV7-9 and J usage is TRBJ1-5; TCRdb's D gene call, TRBD1, goes unchecked for lack of DNA. Germline CDR1 SEHNR, CDR2 FQNEAQ (reference sequence). The CDR3 consists of 14 residues. CDR3 in amino acids: CASSLGGGNQPQHF.

The V gene is TRBV5-4, the J gene TRBJ2-1; TCRdb returns TRBD1, unconfirmable since there is no DNA. From germline, CDR1 is SGHNT and CDR2 YYREEE (reference sequence). The CDR3 has 17 amino acids. The CDR3 sequence: CASSLEERTGSYNEQFF. The whole variable domain, filled in from reference TRBV5-4 and TRBJ2-1, reads ETGVTQSPTHLIKTRGQQVTLRCSSQSGHNTVSWYQQALGQGPQFIFQYYREEENGRGNFPPRFSGLQFPNYSSELNVNALELDDSALYLCASSLEERTGSYNEQFFGPGTRLTVL.

The gene calls are TRBV7-8 and TRBJ2-5; there is no DNA to check the TCRdb D call of TRBD1. CDR3 length: 14 amino acids. Germline V lookup: CDR1 SGHVS, CDR2 FQNEAQ. CDR3 amino acids: CASSPMGGSETQYF. The whole variable domain, filled in from reference TRBV7-8 and TRBJ2-5, reads GAGVSQSPRYKVAKRGQDVALRCDPISGHVSLFWYQQALGQGPEFLTYFQNEAQLDKSGLPSDRFFAERPEGSVSTLKIQRTQQEDSAVYLCASSPMGGSETQYFGPGTRLLVL.

The chain is built from TRBV7-9 and TRBJ2-1; the TRBD2 assignment by TCRdb is unverifiable without DNA. This CDR3 has 15 amino acids. The germline CDR1 and CDR2 sequences are SEHNR and FQNEAQ (reference sequence). The chain's CDR3 is CASSPLAGPYNEQFF.

The chain is built from TRBV27 and TRBJ2-7. The CDR3 runs to 13 residues. Germline-derived CDR1 and CDR2 are MNHEY and SMNVEV (reference sequence). The CDR3 is CASSFAGNYEQYF.

CDR3 loop: CASSLFVENTEAFF. This rearrangement joins TRBV7-8 to TRBJ1-1. CDR1 is SGHVS, CDR2 FQNEAQ, per germline. The CDR3 totals 14 residues.

This chain joins TRBV19 and TRBJ2-7; TCRdb indicates TRBD2, and absent DNA this call remains unverified. This CDR3 is built from 13 residues. Looked up from germline, CDR1 is LNHDA and CDR2 is SQIVND (reference sequence). This CDR3 reads CASSGTASYEQYF.

CDR3 amino acids: CAWSDQREFSYNEQFF. The V and J genes are TRBV30 and TRBJ2-1; TCRdb's assignment of TRBD2 cannot be checked, as there is no DNA. The CDR3 consists of 16 residues. Per the germline V gene, CDR1 is GTSNPN and CDR2 is SVGIG (reference sequence).

The chain recombines TRBV6-4 with TRBJ2-1; as DNA is missing, the TRBD2 call by TCRdb cannot be tested. The CDR3 spans 16 residues. Germline V gene lookup returns CDR1 MRHNA and CDR2 SNTAGT. CDR3 sequence: CASSDEPGVGYNEQFF.

The chain joins TRBV15 to TRBJ1-5; TCRdb picks TRBD1, but there is no DNA to check that call. From germline, CDR1 is LNHNV and CDR2 YYDKDF (reference sequence). The CDR3 is 14 residues long. CDR3 sequence: CATSEEGSSQPQHF. The variable domain in full, with the rest retrieved from reference TRBV15 and TRBJ1-5, is DAMVIQNPRYQVTQFGKPVTLSCSQTLNHNVMYWYQQKSSQAPKLLFHYYDKDFNNEADTPDNFQSRRPNTSFCFLDIRSPGLGDTAMYLCATSEEGSSQPQHFGDGTRLSIL.

The V and J genes are TRBV28 and TRBJ1-1. Germline CDR1 MDHEN, CDR2 SYDVKM. The length of the CDR3 is 14 residues. The CDR3 spells CASSLYGYNTEAFF.

The chain recombines TRBV5-5 with TRBJ2-7; the TRBD2 assignment by TCRdb is unverifiable without DNA. CDR1 is SGHKS and CDR2 is YYEKEE in the germline V gene (reference sequence). The CDR3 length is 15 residues. The CDR3 protein is CASSTTSGSAYEQYF.

The chain combines TRBV14 with TRBJ2-5. Germline lookup yields CDR1 SGHDN and CDR2 FVKESK. The CDR3 is 13 residues long. The chain's CDR3 is CASSQGGQETQYF. Supplemented by reference TRBV14 and TRBJ2-5, the full variable domain reads EAGVTQFPSHSVIEKGQTVTLRCDPISGHDNLYWYRRVMGKEIKFLLHFVKESKQDESGMPNNRFLAERTGGTYSTLKVQPAELEDSGVYFCASSQGGQETQYFGPGTRLLVL.

The chain joins TRBV19 to TRBJ2-5. Germline lookup yields CDR1 LNHDA and CDR2 SQIVND (reference sequence). This CDR3 is built from 15 residues. The CDR3 sequence: CASSIGLDQRETQYF. The variable domain in full, with the rest retrieved from reference TRBV19 and TRBJ2-5, is DGGITQSPKYLFRKEGQNVTLSCEQNLNHDAMYWYRQDPGQGLRLIYYSQIVNDFQKGDIAEGYSVSREKKESFPLTVTSAQKNPTAFYLCASSIGLDQRETQYFGPGTRLLVL.

The chain couples TRBV27 to TRBJ1-3; TCRdb calls TRBD1, which cannot be checked without DNA. This CDR3 has 19 residues. Germline CDR1 reads MNHEY; CDR2 reads SMNVEV (reference sequence). CDR3 region: CASSPAPGTGGFSGNTIYF.

The chain recombines TRBV6-5 with TRBJ2-5; the TCRdb call, TRBD2, lacks DNA for checking. The CDR3 length is 14 residues. The germline V gene encodes CDR1 MNHEY and CDR2 SVGAGI. CDR3 protein: CASRLAMYQETQYF.

This rearrangement joins TRBV9 to TRBJ2-7; the D call from TCRdb, TRBD2, cannot be confirmed without DNA. In germline, CDR1 is SGDLS, CDR2 YYNGEE. This CDR3 comprises 14 residues. The CDR3 spells CASSPTSGAYEQYF.

The chain links TRBV7-3 to TRBJ1-2. This CDR3 comprises 14 residues. The V gene's germline CDR1 is SGHTA and CDR2 FQGTGA. This CDR3 reads CASSQGAGPYGYTF.

The chain combines TRBV28 with TRBJ2-3; TCRdb picks TRBD1, but there is no DNA to check that call. CDR1 is MDHEN, CDR2 SYDVKM, per germline. This CDR3 has 17 amino acids. CDR3 in amino acids: CASSLDRGLRSTDTQYF.

The chain recombines TRBV27 with TRBJ2-7; checking the TCRdb D call of TRBD2 is not possible without DNA. The CDR3 extends over 14 amino acids. From germline, CDR1 is MNHEY and CDR2 SMNVEV (reference sequence). The chain's CDR3 is CASSFSGTSYEQYF.

The chain links TRBV7-9 to TRBJ1-2. Germline lookup yields CDR1 SEHNR and CDR2 FQNEAQ (reference sequence). The length of the CDR3 is 14 residues. The chain's CDR3 is CASSFDYTRYGYTF. Drawing the rest from reference TRBV7-9 and TRBJ1-2, the complete variable domain is DTGVSQNPRHKITKRGQNVTFRCDPISEHNRLYWYRQTLGQGPEFLTYFQNEAQLEKSRLLSDRFSAERPKGSFSTLEIQRTEQGDSAMYLCASSFDYTRYGYTFGSGTRLTVV.

The chain joins TRBV11-3 to TRBJ2-1; TCRdb gives TRBD1 as the D gene, but with no DNA this cannot be confirmed. There are 15 residues in the CDR3. Per germline, CDR1 SGHNT and CDR2 YENEEA. The CDR3 sequence: CASSLAGGAVNEQFF.

The chain links TRBV7-6 to TRBJ2-3. CDR3 size: 15 residues. Per germline, CDR1 SGHVS and CDR2 FNYEAQ. Here the CDR3 reads CASSLENGPTDTQYF.

The chain combines TRBV15 with TRBJ2-1. The germline V gene encodes CDR1 LNHNV and CDR2 YYDKDF (reference sequence). CDR3 size: 15 residues. This CDR3 reads CATSRGGTPNNEQFF.

This chain joins TRBV4-1 and TRBJ1-2; TCRdb's assignment of TRBD1 cannot be checked, as there is no DNA. The length of the CDR3 is 13 residues. The germline V gene encodes CDR1 MGHRA and CDR2 YSYEKL. The CDR3: CASSQGQVYGYTF.

The chain is built from TRBV7-9 and TRBJ2-1; the D gene TCRdb calls, TRBD2, cannot be checked with no DNA. The CDR3 is 14 residues long. The germline gives CDR1 SEHNR, CDR2 FQNEAQ (reference sequence). The CDR3 sequence: CASSEGLDPNEQFF.

V and J are TRBV20-1 and TRBJ2-1; TCRdb lists TRBD2, though no DNA is available to test this call. CDR1 and CDR2 from the germline V gene are DFQATT and SNEGSKA (reference sequence). The CDR3 is 16 residues long. CDR3: CSAHLAGGPSYNEQFF.

This rearrangement joins TRBV5-1 to TRBJ2-2; with no DNA, the TCRdb D assignment of TRBD1 cannot be verified. Germline values: CDR1 SGHRS, CDR2 YFSETQ. CDR3 length equals 14 residues. CDR3 in amino acids: CASSLVGEAGELFF.

This chain uses TRBV7-2 with TRBJ2-7; absent DNA, TCRdb's TRBD1 call cannot be checked. This CDR3 has 15 amino acids. From germline, CDR1 is SGHTA and CDR2 FQGNSA. The CDR3 reads CASSHGTGPIYEQYF.